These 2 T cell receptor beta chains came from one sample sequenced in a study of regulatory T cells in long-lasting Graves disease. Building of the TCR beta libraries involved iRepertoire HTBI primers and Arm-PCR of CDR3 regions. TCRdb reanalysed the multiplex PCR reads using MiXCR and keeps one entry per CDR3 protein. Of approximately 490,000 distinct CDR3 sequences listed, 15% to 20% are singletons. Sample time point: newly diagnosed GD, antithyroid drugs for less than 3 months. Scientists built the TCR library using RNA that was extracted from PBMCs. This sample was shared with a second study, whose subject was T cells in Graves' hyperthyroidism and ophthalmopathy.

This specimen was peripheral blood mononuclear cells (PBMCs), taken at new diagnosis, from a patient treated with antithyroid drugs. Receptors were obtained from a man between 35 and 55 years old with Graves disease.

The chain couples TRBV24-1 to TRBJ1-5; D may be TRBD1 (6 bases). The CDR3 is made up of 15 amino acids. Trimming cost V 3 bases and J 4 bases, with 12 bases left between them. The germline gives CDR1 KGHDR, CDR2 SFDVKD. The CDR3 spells CATSDPGQPNQPQHF. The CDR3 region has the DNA TGTGCCACCAGTGATCCCGGACAGCCGAATCAGCCCCAGCATTTT.

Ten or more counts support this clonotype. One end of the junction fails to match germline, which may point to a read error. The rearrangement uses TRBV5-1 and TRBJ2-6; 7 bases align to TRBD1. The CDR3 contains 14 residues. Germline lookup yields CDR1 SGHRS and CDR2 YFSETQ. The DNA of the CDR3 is TGTGCCAGCAGCCCGACAGGGGGGGCCAACGTCCTGACTTTC. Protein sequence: CASSPTGGANVLTF.